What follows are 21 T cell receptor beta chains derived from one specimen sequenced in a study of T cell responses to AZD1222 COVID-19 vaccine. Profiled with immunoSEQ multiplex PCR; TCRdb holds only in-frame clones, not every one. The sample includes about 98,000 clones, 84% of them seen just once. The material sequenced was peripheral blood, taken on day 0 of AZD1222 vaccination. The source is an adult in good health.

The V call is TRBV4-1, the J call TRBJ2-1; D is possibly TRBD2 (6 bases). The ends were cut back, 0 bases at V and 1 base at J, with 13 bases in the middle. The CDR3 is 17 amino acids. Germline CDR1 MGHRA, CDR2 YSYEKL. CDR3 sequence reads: CASSQDIPAGSYNEQFF. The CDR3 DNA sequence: TGCGCCAGCAGCCAAGATATTCCGGCGGGATCCTACAATGAGCAGTTCTTC.

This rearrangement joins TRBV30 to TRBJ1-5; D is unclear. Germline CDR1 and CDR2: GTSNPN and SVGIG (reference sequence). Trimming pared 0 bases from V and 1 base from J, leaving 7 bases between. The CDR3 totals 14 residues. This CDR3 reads CAWSVKGSNQPQHF. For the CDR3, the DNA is TGTGCCTGGAGTGTAAAAGGGAGCAATCAGCCCCAGCATTTT.

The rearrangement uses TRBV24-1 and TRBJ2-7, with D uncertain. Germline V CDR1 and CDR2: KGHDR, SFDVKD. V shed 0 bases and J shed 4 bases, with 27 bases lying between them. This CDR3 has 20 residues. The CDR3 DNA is TGTGCCACCAGTGATTTGCCATATCGTGTTGGCGGCCAAATGGATTACGAGCAGTACTTC. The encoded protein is CATSDLPYRVGGQMDYEQYF.

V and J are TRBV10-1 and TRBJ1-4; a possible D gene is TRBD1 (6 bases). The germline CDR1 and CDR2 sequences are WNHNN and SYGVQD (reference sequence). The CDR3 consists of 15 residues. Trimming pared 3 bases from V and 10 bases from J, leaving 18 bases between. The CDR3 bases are TGCGCCAGCAGTGAACACGCGGGGGGCGCGGGAAAACTGTTTTTT. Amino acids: CASSEHAGGAGKLFF.

CDR3 amino acids: CASSVDGDSNQPQHF. DNA for the CDR3: TGTGCCAGCAGCGTCGACGGAGATAGCAATCAGCCCCAGCATTTT. The chain links TRBV9 to TRBJ1-5; D unresolved. Trimming removed 2 bases from V and 0 bases from J, with 9 bases in between. The germline V gene encodes CDR1 SGDLS and CDR2 YYNGEE. This CDR3 spans 15 amino acids.

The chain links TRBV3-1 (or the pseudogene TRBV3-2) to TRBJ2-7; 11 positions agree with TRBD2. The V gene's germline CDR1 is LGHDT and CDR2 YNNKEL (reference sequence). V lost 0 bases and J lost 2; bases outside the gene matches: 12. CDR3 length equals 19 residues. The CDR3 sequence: CASSQDALAGVRTAYEQYV. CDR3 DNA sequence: TGTGCCAGCAGCCAAGACGCACTAGCGGGGGTCCGAACAGCCTACGAGCAGTACGTC.

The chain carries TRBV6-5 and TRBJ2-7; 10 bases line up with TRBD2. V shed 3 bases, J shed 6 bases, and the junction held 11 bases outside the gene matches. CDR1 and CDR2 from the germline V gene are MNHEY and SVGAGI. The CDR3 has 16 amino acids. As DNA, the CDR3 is TGTGCCAGCAGTTATATGGGGGGGACTAGCGCTGGCGAGCAGTACTTC. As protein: CASSYMGGTSAGEQYF.

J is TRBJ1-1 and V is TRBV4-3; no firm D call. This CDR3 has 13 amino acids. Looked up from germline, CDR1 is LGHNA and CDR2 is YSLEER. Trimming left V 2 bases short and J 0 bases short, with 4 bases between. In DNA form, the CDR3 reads TGCGCCAGCAGCCAATGGGTGAACACTGAAGCTTTCTTT. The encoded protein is CASSQWVNTEAFF.

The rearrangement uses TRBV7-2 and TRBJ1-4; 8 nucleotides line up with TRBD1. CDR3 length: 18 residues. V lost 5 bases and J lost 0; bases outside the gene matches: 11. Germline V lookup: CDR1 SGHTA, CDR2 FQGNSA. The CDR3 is CASSQNRQGFSTNEKLFF. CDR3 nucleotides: TGTGCCAGCAGCCAAAACAGACAGGGGTTTTCAACTAATGAAAAACTGTTTTTT.

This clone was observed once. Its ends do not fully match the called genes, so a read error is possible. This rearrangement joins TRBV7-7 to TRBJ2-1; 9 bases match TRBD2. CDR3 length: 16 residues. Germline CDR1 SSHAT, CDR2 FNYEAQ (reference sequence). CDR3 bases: TGTGCTAGCAGCTCGACGGCTAGCGGGGTATACAATGAGCAGTTCTTC. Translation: CASSSTASGVYNEQFF.

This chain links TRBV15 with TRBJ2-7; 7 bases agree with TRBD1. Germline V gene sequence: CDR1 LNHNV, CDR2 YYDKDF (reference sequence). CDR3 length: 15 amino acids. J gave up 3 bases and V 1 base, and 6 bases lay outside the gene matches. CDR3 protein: CATSRGQGFNYEQYF. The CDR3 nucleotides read TGTGCCACCAGCAGAGGACAGGGTTTCAACTACGAGCAGTACTTC.

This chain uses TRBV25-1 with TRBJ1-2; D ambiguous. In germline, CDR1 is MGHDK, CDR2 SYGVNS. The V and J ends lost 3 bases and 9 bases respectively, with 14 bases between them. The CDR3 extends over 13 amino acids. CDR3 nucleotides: TGTGCCAGCAGTGATGGGGAAATCGGTAGCTACACCTTC. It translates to CASSDGEIGSYTF.

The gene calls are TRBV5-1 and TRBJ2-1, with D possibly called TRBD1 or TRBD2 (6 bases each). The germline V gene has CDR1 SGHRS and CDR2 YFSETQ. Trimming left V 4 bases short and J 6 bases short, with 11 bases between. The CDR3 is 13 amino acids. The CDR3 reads CASSGGRGNEQFF. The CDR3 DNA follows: TGCGCCAGCAGCGGGGGGCGAGGCAATGAGCAGTTCTTC.

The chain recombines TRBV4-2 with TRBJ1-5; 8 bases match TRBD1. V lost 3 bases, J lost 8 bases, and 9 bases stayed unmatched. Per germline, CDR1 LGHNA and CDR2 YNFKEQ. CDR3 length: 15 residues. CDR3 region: CASSQDGQGGKPQHF. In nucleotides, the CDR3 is TGTGCCAGCAGCCAGGATGGACAGGGAGGGAAGCCCCAGCATTTT.

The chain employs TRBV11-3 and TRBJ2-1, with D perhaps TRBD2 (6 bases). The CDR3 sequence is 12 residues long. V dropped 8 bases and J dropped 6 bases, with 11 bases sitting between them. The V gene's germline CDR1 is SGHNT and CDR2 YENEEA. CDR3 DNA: TGTGCCAGCGGCTCGGGACTCAATGAGCAGTTCTTC. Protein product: CASGSGLNEQFF.

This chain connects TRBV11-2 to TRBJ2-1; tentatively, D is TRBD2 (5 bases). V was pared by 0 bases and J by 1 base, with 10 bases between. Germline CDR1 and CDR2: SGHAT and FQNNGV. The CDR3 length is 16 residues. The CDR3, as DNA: TGTGCCAGCAGCTTAGAGTTGTCGGGGTCCTACAATGAGCAGTTCTTC. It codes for CASSLELSGSYNEQFF.

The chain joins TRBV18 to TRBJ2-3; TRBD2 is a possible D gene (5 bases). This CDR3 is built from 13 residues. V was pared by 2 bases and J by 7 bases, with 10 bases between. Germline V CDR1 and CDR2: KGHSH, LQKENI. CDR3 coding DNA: TGTGCCAGCTCACCAGGGGAGTCGAATACGCAGTATTTT. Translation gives CASSPGESNTQYF.

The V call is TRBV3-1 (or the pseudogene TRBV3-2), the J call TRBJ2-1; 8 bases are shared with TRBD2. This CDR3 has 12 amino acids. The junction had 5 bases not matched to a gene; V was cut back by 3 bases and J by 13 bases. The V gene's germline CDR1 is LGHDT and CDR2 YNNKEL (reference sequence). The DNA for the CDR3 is TGTGCCAGCAGCCAGAGCGGGAGCCCCCAGTTCTTC. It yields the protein CASSQSGSPQFF.

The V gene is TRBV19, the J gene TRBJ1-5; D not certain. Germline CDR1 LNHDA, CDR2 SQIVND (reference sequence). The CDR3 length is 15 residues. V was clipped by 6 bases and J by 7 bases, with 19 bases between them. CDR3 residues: CASSLEPRSGQPQHF. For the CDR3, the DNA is TGTGCCAGTAGCCTCGAACCCCGTTCCGGGCAGCCCCAGCATTTT.

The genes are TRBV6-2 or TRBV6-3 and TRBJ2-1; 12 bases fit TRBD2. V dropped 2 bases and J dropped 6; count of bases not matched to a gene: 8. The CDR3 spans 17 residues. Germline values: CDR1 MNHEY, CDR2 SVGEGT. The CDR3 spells CASSYASGGAKGNEQFF. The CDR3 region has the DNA TGTGCCAGCAGTTACGCTAGCGGGGGGGCTAAGGGCAATGAGCAGTTCTTC.

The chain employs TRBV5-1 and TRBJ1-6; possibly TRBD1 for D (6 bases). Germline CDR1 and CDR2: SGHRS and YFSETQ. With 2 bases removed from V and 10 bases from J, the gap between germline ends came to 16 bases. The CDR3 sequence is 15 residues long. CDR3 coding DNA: TGCGCCAGCAGCTTAGGGGACACCGTGGGATCACCCCTCCACTTT. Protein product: CASSLGDTVGSPLHF.